A single sample gave rise to the 3 T cell receptor beta chains below, sequenced in a study of neurological immune-mediated disorders. TCRdb redid the calling of the 5' RACE reads with MiXCR, one entry per CDR3 protein. Of approximately 45,000 distinct CDR3 sequences listed, roughly 12% were seen once; the top ten hold 11%. Time point specified: longitudinal time-point 3. The sample taken for sequencing was PBMCs. The receptors stem from a man aged 25-40 years in good health.

This clonotype was detected ten times or more. The J gene is TRBJ2-1, the V gene TRBV29-1, with TRBD1 matching 9 bases. Per the germline V gene, CDR1 is SQVTM and CDR2 is ANQGSEA. V lost 0 bases, J lost 8 bases, and 5 bases stayed unmatched. The CDR3 runs to 14 residues. The CDR3 protein is CSVEDRGQGHEQFF. CDR3 nucleotide sequence: TGCAGCGTTGAAGATCGGGGACAGGGCCATGAGCAGTTCTTC.

This clonotype occurred many times. The chain uses TRBV28 and TRBJ2-7; possibly TRBD1 for D (6 bases). CDR3 length: 13 amino acids. Looked up from germline, CDR1 is MDHEN and CDR2 is SYDVKM. Trimming stripped 2 bases from V and 5 bases from J, with 10 bases between. The chain's CDR3 is CASSLPQGNEQYF. In DNA form, the CDR3 reads TGTGCCAGCAGTTTACCACAGGGTAACGAGCAGTACTTC. Variable domain in full (rest from reference TRBV28 and TRBJ2-7): DVKVTQSSRYLVKRTGEKVFLECVQDMDHENMFWYRQDPGLGLRLIYFSYDVKMKEKGDIPEGYSVSREKKERFSLILESASTNQTSMYLCASSLPQGNEQYFGPGTRLTVT.

The chain has TRBV2 and TRBJ2-7; 7 nucleotides line up with TRBD2. Germline V CDR1 and CDR2: SNHLY, FYNNEI. J was trimmed by 2 bases and V by 3 bases; bases with no gene match: 10. There are 16 residues in the CDR3. The CDR3 nucleotides read TGTGCCAGCAGTGATTCCGGCGGGAGCCCCGCCTACGAGCAGTACTTC. Protein: CASSDSGGSPAYEQYF.